A single sample is the source of the 12 T cell receptor beta chains below, sequenced in a study of OX40 agonist ivuxolimab in advanced cancers. The protocol was immunoSEQ multiplex PCR, while the TCRdb copy is restricted to in-frame clones and leaves out a portion. The top ten hold about an eighth of the sample, which has about 62,000 clones, approximately 90% seen once. Here the sequenced sample was CD4+ or CD8+ T cells sorted from blood, taken in a trial of the OX40 agonist ivuxolimab. All receptors come from an adult with an advanced solid tumor such as melanoma, head and neck, liver or kidney cancer.

The chain combines TRBV10-1 with TRBJ2-7; D ambiguous. Trimming pared 4 bases from V and 0 bases from J, leaving 7 bases between. This CDR3 has 13 residues. Germline V lookup: CDR1 WNHNN, CDR2 SYGVQD (reference sequence). The CDR3 sequence: CASSALLSYEQYF. CDR3 nucleotides: TGCGCCAGCAGTGCCTTGCTCTCCTACGAGCAGTACTTC.

Of note for this clone: The same CDR3 is also encoded by other DNA sequences in this sample. The V call is TRBV28, the J call TRBJ2-1; D uncertain. V was trimmed by 5 bases and J by 6 bases, leaving 8 bases between them. There are 12 residues in the CDR3. The germline gives CDR1 MDHEN, CDR2 SYDVKM. The CDR3, as DNA: TGTGCCAGCAGTCCCGCCGGCAATGAGCAGTTCTTC. Protein product: CASSPAGNEQFF.

V and J are TRBV5-1 and TRBJ2-1; D perhaps matches TRBD2 (6 bases). The CDR3 sequence is 13 residues long. V shed 0 bases and J shed 7 bases, with 8 bases lying between them. The germline V gene has CDR1 SGHRS and CDR2 YFSETQ. DNA for the CDR3: TGCGCCAGCAGCTTGGACGGGACTAATGAGCAGTTCTTC. Its translation: CASSLDGTNEQFF.

This chain uses TRBV10-2 with TRBJ2-7; 11 nucleotides match TRBD1. V was clipped by 8 bases and J by 2 bases; unmatched bases: 5. Germline V gene sequence: CDR1 WSHSY, CDR2 SAAADI. CDR3 size: 14 residues. Here the CDR3 reads CASGKDRGPYEQYF. As DNA, the CDR3 is TGCGCCAGCGGTAAGGACAGGGGGCCCTACGAGCAGTACTTC.

The CDR3 DNA follows: TGTGCCAGCAGCTCACGTGAGGTGAGGGGGAACACTGAAGCTTTCTTT. Its protein is CASSSREVRGNTEAFF. This chain uses TRBV13 with TRBJ1-1; D is possibly TRBD1 (5 bases). Trimming removed 4 bases from V and 1 base from J, with 16 bases in between. The CDR3 is 16 amino acids. Germline assignment: CDR1 PRHDT and CDR2 FYEKMQ (reference sequence).

This chain joins TRBV6-5 and TRBJ1-2; D uncertain. CDR3 length: 13 amino acids. The germline V gene encodes CDR1 MNHEY and CDR2 SVGAGI. Trimming cost V 2 bases and J 2 bases, with 6 bases left between them. CDR3 loop: CASSYRANYGYTF. The CDR3, as DNA: TGTGCCAGCAGTTACCGGGCCAACTATGGCTACACCTTC.

The J gene is TRBJ2-2, the V gene TRBV7-9, with 10 bases aligning to TRBD1. CDR1 and CDR2 from the germline V gene are SEHNR and FQNEAQ (reference sequence). V trimming: 4 bases; J trimming: 2 bases; junction bases outside the gene matches: 1. The CDR3 length is 15 residues. The CDR3 spells CASSWTGGNTGELFF. For the CDR3, the DNA is TGTGCCAGCAGCTGGACAGGGGGTAACACCGGGGAGCTGTTTTTT.

This rearrangement joins TRBV2 to TRBJ2-7, with 7 bases identical to TRBD1. J was trimmed by 2 bases and V by 2 bases; bases with no gene match: 3. The CDR3 sequence is 14 residues long. The germline CDR1 and CDR2 sequences are SNHLY and FYNNEI. CDR3 in DNA: TGTGCCAGCAGTGAAAAGGGGGCGACCTACGAGCAGTACTTC. Its protein product is CASSEKGATYEQYF.

The chain joins TRBV27 to TRBJ2-7; D remains unclear. The V end lost 5 bases, the J end lost 5 bases, and 16 bases lay between the germline ends. The CDR3 totals 14 residues. The germline V gene encodes CDR1 MNHEY and CDR2 SMNVEV (reference sequence). The CDR3 spells CASSVTGVDNEQYF. In nucleotides, the CDR3 is TGTGCCAGCAGTGTGACCGGTGTTGACAACGAGCAGTACTTC.

This sequence joins TRBV27 and TRBJ2-4; D not certain. The germline CDR1 and CDR2 sequences are MNHEY and SMNVEV (reference sequence). The CDR3 runs 15 residues. Trimming removed 3 bases at V and 3 bases at J, with 12 bases between. CDR3 amino acids: CASSFLGSGKNIQYF. The CDR3 DNA is TGTGCCAGCAGTTTTCTGGGATCCGGCAAAAACATTCAGTACTTC.

The chain has TRBV27 and TRBJ1-5; D ambiguous. Looked up from germline, CDR1 is MNHEY and CDR2 is SMNVEV (reference sequence). The CDR3 contains 15 residues. The V gene lost 8 bases and the J gene lost 5 bases, with 19 bases spanning the gap. CDR3 sequence: CASSPGGYYYQPQHF. CDR3 bases: TGTGCCAGCTCGCCGGGCGGGTATTATTATCAGCCCCAGCATTTT.

This clone was seen only a few times. The chain recombines TRBV6-5 with TRBJ1-5; D not certain. This CDR3 is built from 15 residues. V was cut by 6 bases and J by 2 bases, with 14 bases left in between. Per the germline V gene, CDR1 is MNHEY and CDR2 is SVGAGI. CDR3 in amino acids: CASSPLSGGNQPQHF. CDR3 nucleotides: TGTGCCAGCAGCCCCCTTTCTGGAGGCAATCAGCCCCAGCATTTT.